This passage covers 14 T cell receptor beta chains from one sample sequenced in a study of CD4 and CD8 cells across lung adenocarcinoma regions. A single record per CDR3 protein comes from TCRdb applying MiXCR to the PCR reads. The data hold about 19,000 distinct CDR3 sequences, with 45% to 50% observed a single time. Sequencing was done on a sample of CD8+ T cells from the margin of a lung tumor. These receptor sequences come from a male donor with lung adenocarcinoma. The CD4 and CD8 labels of this study may be unreliable.

In the case of this clonotype: The junction does not match germline at one end; this may be a read error. V usage is TRBV10-2 and J usage is TRBJ2-4, with 8 bases identical to TRBD1. CDR3 size: 14 residues. Looked up from germline, CDR1 is WSHSY and CDR2 is SAAADI. This CDR3 reads CGSRGPGAKSTQYF. The CDR3 bases are TGCGGCAGCAGGGGGCCGGGAGCCAAAAGTACGCAGTACTTT.

This clonotype was seen at least ten times. The chain employs TRBV11-2 and TRBJ2-1, with 11 bases fitting TRBD2. Germline trimming cut 5 bases from V and 4 bases from J; bases unmatched to any gene: 10. The CDR3 extends over 17 amino acids. CDR1 is SGHAT and CDR2 is FQNNGV in the germline V gene. The CDR3 loop is CASSIGLAGGMYNEQFF. CDR3 bases: TGTGCCAGCAGCATAGGACTAGCGGGTGGGATGTACAATGAGCAGTTCTTC.

As for this clonotype: The junction shows a germline mismatch at one end, possibly a read error. This chain joins TRBV27 and TRBJ2-7; D remains ambiguous. This CDR3 has 13 amino acids. Germline CDR1 MNHEY, CDR2 SMNVEV (reference sequence). The CDR3 loop reads CASSLTGSYDQSF. The CDR3 region has the DNA TGTGCCAGCAGTTTGACCGGCTCCTACGACCAGTCTTTC.

The chain links TRBV10-1 to TRBJ2-2; D remains unclear. The CDR3 totals 14 residues. Germline V gene lookup returns CDR1 WNHNN and CDR2 SYGVQD (reference sequence). The V gene lost 6 bases and the J gene lost 16 bases, with 24 bases spanning the gap. The CDR3 nucleotides read TGCGCCAGCAGCCAGGCTGTGAATTCCGGTAAGCAGTTTTTT. Translation gives CASSQAVNSGKQFF.

The V and J genes are TRBV6-5 and TRBJ2-6; D remains unclear. This CDR3 contains 15 residues. The V gene lost 2 bases and the J gene lost 1 base, with 6 bases spanning the gap. CDR1 MNHEY and CDR2 SVGAGI come from the germline V gene. The CDR3 coding sequence is TGTGCCAGCAGTTACAGCCAATCTGGGGCCAACGTCCTGACTTTC. Translated, it gives CASSYSQSGANVLTF.

V is TRBV7-9 and J is TRBJ2-3, with D possibly being TRBD2 (7 bases). The end of the DNA fits TRBJ2-4 better, so the J call may be wrong. This CDR3 has 14 residues. The germline V gene has CDR1 SEHNR and CDR2 FQNEAQ (reference sequence). The CDR3 is CGVSGVGGTNTQYF. CDR3 sequence (DNA): TGTGGCGTCTCGGGGGTGGGAGGGACAAATACTCAGTACTTC.

This clonotype came up once. This chain joins TRBV4-1 and TRBJ2-2; a weak D match, TRBD2 (6 bases). V was shortened by 1 base and J by 5 bases, with 11 bases between the two germline ends. CDR1 and CDR2 from the germline V gene are MGHRA and YSYEKL. This CDR3 region has 15 residues. DNA of the CDR3: TGCGCCAGCAGCCAAGGAGGCGGGGAAACCGGGGAGCTGTTTTTT. Protein product: CASSQGGGETGELFF.

This clonotype has only one observation. The chain employs TRBV7-6 and TRBJ2-4; 8 positions agree with TRBD2. The J call is doubtful: the DNA matches TRBJ2-7 better. Germline V gene lookup returns CDR1 SGHVS and CDR2 FNYEAQ. The CDR3 contains 13 residues. The CDR3 loop is CASSLAGGAEQYF. In DNA, the CDR3 is TGTGCCAGCAGCTTAGCCGGGGGGGCCGAGCAGTACTTC.

J is TRBJ2-5 and V is TRBV6-1; D is perhaps TRBD1 or TRBD2 (5 bases each). CDR1 MNHNS and CDR2 SASEGT come from the germline V gene. This CDR3 is built from 14 residues. With 2 bases removed from V and 5 bases from J, the gap between germline ends came to 12 bases. CDR3 protein: CASSEYGTGETQYF. DNA of the CDR3: TGTGCCAGCAGTGAATACGGGACGGGGGAGACCCAGTACTTC.

The rearrangement uses TRBV27 and TRBJ2-4, with D possibly being TRBD1 (5 bases). Trimming left V 2 bases short and J 10 bases short, with 12 bases between. The CDR3 extends over 13 amino acids. The germline V gene has CDR1 MNHEY and CDR2 SMNVEV (reference sequence). CDR3 DNA sequence: TGTGCCAGCAGTTTAGGGGCCAATGGGATTCAGTACTTC. Its protein product is CASSLGANGIQYF.

The gene calls are TRBV6-1 and TRBJ2-5; 7 nucleotides match TRBD1. The J call may be mistaken, given a closer DNA end match to TRBJ2-7. Germline loops: CDR1 MNHNS, CDR2 SASEGT. The CDR3 is 13 residues long. The CDR3 region has the DNA TGTGCCAGCAGTCCGACAGGGTTCTACGAGCAGTACTTC. Translation gives CASSPTGFYEQYF.

V gene TRBV6-1 combines with J gene TRBJ2-5; TRBD2 matches at 7 bases. The J call may not be correct, given that the DNA end is closer to TRBJ2-3. CDR3 size: 15 residues. Germline lookup yields CDR1 MNHNS and CDR2 SASEGT. Here the CDR3 reads CARGDVAGDEETQYF. DNA for the CDR3: TGTGCCAGGGGTGATGTGGCGGGAGACGAAGAGACCCAGTATTTT.

This clonotype was picked up one time. In DNA form, the CDR3 reads TGTGCCAGCAGACCCGGGACAGATACTGGAAACACCATATATTTT. It yields the protein CASRPGTDTGNTIYF. The J gene is TRBJ1-3, the V gene TRBV6-1, with 7 bases fitting TRBD1. Germline loops: CDR1 MNHNS, CDR2 SASEGT. Trimming at V came to 6 bases and at J to 2 bases, leaving 7 bases not matched to a gene. The CDR3 runs to 15 residues.

The rearrangement links TRBV6-5 to TRBJ2-4; D remains ambiguous. Trimming stripped 0 bases from V and 8 bases from J, with 11 bases between. The CDR3 sequence is 14 residues long. Germline V gene sequence: CDR1 MNHEY, CDR2 SVGAGI. The chain's CDR3 is CASSYSWGGDIQYF. The CDR3, as DNA: TGTGCCAGCAGTTACTCCTGGGGTGGCGACATTCAGTACTTC.